This T cell receptor beta chain appears in the sequencing data of a study of T-cell reconstitution after alpha-beta-depleted transplantation in children. This clonotype was observed a few times. As yet, its antigen is unknown. Study-wide points: Alpha-beta T cells about two months after transplant reportedly derived from several hundred expanded graft clones.

This CDR3 has 13 amino acids. Germline V gene data show CDR1 as DFQATT and CDR2 as SNEGSKA (reference sequence). V lost 5 bases, J lost 6 bases, and 9 bases stayed unmatched. Using unique molecular identifiers, the investigators prepared the TCRbeta library. TCRdb re-called the PCR reads through MiXCR, storing one row per CDR3 protein. The table records around 700,000 distinct CDR3 sequences, over 10% of them present only once. The sequence derives from a girl aged 2-9 years with congenital amegakaryocytic thrombocytopenia, due to receive a stem cell transplant. The chain recombines TRBV20-1 with TRBJ2-7; the match to TRBD1 covers 8 bases. The sample here was PBMCs, taken before TCRalphabeta/CD19-depleted stem cell transplant. In nucleotides, the CDR3 is TGCAGTGCTGGAACAGGGGGTACCACCGAGCAGTACTTC. Amino acids: CSAGTGGTTEQYF.